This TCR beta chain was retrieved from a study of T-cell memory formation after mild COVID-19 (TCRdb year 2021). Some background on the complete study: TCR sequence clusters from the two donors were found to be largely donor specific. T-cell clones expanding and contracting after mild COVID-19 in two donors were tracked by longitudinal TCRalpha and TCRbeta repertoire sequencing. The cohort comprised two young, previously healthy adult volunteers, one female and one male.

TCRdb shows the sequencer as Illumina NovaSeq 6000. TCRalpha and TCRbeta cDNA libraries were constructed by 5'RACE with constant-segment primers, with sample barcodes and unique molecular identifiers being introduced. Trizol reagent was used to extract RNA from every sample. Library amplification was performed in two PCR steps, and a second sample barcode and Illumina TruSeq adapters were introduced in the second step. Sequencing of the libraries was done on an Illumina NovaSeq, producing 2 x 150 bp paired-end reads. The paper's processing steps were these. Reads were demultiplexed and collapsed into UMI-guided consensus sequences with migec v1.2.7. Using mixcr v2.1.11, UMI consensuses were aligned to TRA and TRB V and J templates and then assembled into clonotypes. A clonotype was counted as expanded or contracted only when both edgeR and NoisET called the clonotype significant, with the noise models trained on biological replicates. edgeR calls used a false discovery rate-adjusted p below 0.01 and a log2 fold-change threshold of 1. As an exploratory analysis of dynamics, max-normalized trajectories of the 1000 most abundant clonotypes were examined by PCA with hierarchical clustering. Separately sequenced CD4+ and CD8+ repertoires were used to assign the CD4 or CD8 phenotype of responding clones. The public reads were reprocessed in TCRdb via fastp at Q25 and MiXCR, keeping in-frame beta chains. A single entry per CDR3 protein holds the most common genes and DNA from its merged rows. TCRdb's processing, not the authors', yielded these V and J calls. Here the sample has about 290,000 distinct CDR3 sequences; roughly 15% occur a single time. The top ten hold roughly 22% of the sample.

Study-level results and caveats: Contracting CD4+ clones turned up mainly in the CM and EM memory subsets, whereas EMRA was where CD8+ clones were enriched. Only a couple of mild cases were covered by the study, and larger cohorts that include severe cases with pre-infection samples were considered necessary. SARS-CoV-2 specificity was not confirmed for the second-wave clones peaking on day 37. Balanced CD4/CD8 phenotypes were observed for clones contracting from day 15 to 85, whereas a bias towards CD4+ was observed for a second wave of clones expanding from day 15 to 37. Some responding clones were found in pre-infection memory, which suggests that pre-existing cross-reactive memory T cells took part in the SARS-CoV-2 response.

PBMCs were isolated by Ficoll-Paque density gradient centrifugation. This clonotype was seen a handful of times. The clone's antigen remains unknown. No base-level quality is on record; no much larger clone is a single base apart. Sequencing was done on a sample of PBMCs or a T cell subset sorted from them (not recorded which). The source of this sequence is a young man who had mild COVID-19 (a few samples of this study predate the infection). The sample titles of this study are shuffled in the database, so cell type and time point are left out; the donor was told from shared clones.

The CDR3 is CASSLESWATDTQYF. The DNA is TGTGCCAGCAGCTTAGAATCCTGGGCTACAGATACGCAGTATTTT. In this chain, TRBV7-6 is recombined with TRBJ2-3, with no D gene named confidently. The CDR3, from cysteine to phenylalanine, totals 15 residues. CDR3 DNA only is kept here, 45 bases in frame from base 1. As encoded in the germline V gene, CDR1 is SGHVS while CDR2 is FNYEAQ. Trimming removed 1 base from V and 3 bases from J, leaving 11 bases between the germline ends.